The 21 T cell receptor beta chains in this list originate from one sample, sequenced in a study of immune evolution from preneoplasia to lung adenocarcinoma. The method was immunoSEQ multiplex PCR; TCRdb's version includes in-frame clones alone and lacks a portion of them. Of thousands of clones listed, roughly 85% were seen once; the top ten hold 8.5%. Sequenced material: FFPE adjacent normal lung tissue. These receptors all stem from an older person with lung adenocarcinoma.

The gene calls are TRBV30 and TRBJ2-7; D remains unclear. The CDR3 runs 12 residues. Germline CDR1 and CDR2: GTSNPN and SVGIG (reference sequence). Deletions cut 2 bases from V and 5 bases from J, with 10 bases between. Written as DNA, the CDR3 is TGTGCCTGGAGTTTCGAATATGACGAGCAGTACTTC. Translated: CAWSFEYDEQYF.

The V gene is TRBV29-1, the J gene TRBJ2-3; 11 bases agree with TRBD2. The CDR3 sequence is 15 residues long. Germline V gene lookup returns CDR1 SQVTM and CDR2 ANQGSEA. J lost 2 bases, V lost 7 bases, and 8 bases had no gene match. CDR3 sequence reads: CSASGLAGPTDTQYF. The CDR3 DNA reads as TGCAGCGCGAGTGGACTAGCGGGCCCCACAGATACGCAGTATTTT.

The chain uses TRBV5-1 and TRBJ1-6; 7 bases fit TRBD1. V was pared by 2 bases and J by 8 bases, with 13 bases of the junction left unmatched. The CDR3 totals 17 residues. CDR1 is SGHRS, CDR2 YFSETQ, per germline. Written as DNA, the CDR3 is TGCGCCAGCAGCTTCCCTTTATTTACAGGGGAGGATTCACCCCTCCACTTT. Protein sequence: CASSFPLFTGEDSPLHF.

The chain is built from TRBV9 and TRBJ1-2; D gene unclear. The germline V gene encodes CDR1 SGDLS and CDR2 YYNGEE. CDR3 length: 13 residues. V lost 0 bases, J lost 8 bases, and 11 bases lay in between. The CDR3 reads CASSVEGVGGYTF. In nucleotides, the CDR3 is TGTGCCAGCAGCGTAGAAGGAGTGGGAGGCTACACCTTC.

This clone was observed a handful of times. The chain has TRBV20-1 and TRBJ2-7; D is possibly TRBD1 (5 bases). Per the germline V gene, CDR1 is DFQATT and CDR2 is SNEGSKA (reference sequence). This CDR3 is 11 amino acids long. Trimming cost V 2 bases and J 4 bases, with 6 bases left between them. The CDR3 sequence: CSARQGYEQYF. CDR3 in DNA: TGCAGTGCTAGACAGGGTTACGAGCAGTACTTC.

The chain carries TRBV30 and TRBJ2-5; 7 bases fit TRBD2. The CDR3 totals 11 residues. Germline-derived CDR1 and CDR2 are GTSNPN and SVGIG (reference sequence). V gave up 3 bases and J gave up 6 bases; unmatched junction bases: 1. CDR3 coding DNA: TGTGCCTGGAGGGGGGGGAAGACCCAGTACTTC. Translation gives CAWRGGKTQYF.

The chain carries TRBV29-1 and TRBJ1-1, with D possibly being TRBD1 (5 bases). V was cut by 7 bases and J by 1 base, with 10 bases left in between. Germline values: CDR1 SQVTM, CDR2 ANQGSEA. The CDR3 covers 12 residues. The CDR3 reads CSGRQTNTEAFF. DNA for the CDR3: TGCAGCGGCCGACAGACGAACACTGAAGCTTTCTTT. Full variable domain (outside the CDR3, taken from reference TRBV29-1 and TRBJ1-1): SAVISQKPSRDICQRGTSLTIQCQVDSQVTMMFWYRQQPGQSLTLIATANQGSEATYESGFVIDKFPISRPNLTFSTLTVSNMSPEDSSIYLCSGRQTNTEAFFGQGTRLTVV.

The CDR3 nucleotides read TGCAGCGTTTTCGGAGGGAGAGACTATGAGCAGTTCTTC. This encodes CSVFGGRDYEQFF. V is TRBV29-1 and J is TRBJ2-1; TRBD2 is a possible D gene (6 bases). Trimming removed 5 bases from V and 8 bases from J, with 16 bases in between. Germline CDR1 is SQVTM and CDR2 is ANQGSEA. CDR3 length: 13 residues.

For the CDR3, the DNA is TGCGCCAGCAGCCCTACAGGGCCTGAAGCTTTCTTT. Encoded protein: CASSPTGPEAFF. The genes are TRBV5-1 and TRBJ1-1, with D tentatively TRBD1 (6 bases). The CDR3 spans 12 residues. Germline assignment: CDR1 SGHRS and CDR2 YFSETQ. The V gene lost 4 bases and the J gene lost 6 bases, with 10 bases spanning the gap.

CDR3: CAWRAVGWDTGELFF. DNA of the CDR3: TGTGCCTGGAGGGCGGTTGGCTGGGACACCGGGGAGCTGTTTTTT. The chain combines TRBV30 with TRBJ2-2; D is unclear. CDR1 GTSNPN and CDR2 SVGIG come from the germline V gene (reference sequence). This CDR3 is 15 amino acids long. The V end was cut by 3 bases, the J end by 3 bases, with 14 bases between.

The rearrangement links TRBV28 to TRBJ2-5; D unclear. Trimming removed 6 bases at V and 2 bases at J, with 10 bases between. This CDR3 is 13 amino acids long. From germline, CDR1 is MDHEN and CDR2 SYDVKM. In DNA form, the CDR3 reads TGTGCCAGCAGACTTATGGTGCAAGAGACCCAGTACTTC. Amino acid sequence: CASRLMVQETQYF.

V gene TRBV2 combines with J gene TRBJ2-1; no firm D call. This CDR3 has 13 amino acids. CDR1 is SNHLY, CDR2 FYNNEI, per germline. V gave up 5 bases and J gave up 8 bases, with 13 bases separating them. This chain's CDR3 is CASSPLKGDEQFF. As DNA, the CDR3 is TGTGCCAGCAGTCCCCTAAAGGGCGATGAGCAGTTCTTC.

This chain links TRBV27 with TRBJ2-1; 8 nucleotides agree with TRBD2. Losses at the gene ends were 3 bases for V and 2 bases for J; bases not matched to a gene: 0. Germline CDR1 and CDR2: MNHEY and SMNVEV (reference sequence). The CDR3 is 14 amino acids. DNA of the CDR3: TGTGCCAGCAGTTTGGGACTAGCCTACAATGAGCAGTTCTTC. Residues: CASSLGLAYNEQFF.

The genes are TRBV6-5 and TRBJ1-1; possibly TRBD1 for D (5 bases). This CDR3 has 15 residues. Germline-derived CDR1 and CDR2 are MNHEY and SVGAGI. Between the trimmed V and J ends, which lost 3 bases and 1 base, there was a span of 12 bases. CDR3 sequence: CASSYRTGSNTEAFF. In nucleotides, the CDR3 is TGTGCCAGCAGTTATCGTACAGGATCGAACACTGAAGCTTTCTTT.

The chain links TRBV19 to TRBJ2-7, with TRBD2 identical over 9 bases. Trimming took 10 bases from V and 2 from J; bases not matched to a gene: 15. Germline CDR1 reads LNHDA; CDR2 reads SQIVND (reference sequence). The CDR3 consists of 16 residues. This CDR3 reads CATRIKLSGRTYEQYF. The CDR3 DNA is TGTGCCACTAGGATTAAATTAAGCGGGAGGACCTACGAGCAGTACTTC.

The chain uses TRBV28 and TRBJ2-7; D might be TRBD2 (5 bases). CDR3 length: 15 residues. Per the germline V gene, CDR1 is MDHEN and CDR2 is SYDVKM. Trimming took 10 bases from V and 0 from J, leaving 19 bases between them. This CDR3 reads CATSSLWGASYEQYF. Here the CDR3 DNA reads TGTGCCACCAGCAGCCTATGGGGAGCCTCCTACGAGCAGTACTTC.

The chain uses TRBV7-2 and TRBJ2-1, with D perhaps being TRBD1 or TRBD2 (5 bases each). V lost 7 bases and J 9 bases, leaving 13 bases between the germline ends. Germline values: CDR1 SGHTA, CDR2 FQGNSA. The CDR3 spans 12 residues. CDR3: CASTWPGREQFF. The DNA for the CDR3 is TGTGCCAGCACCTGGCCGGGGCGTGAGCAGTTCTTC.

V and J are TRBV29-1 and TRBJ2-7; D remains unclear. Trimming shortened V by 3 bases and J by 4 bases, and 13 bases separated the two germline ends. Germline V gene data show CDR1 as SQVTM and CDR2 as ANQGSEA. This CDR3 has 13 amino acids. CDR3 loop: CSVETDQRYEQYF. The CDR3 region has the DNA TGCAGCGTTGAGACGGACCAGAGGTACGAGCAGTACTTC.

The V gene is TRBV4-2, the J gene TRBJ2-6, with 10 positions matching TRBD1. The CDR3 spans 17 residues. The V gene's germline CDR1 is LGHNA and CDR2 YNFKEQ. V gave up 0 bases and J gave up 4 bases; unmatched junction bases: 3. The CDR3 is CASSQEGTGVGANVLTF. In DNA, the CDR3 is TGTGCCAGCAGCCAAGAGGGGACAGGGGTAGGGGCCAACGTCCTGACTTTC.

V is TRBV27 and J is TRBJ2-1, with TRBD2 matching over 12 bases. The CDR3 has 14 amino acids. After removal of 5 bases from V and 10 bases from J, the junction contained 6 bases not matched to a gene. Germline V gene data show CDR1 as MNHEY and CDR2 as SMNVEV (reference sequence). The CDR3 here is CASSGLAGRGEQFF. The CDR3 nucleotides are TGTGCCAGCAGTGGACTAGCGGGGAGGGGAGAGCAGTTCTTC.

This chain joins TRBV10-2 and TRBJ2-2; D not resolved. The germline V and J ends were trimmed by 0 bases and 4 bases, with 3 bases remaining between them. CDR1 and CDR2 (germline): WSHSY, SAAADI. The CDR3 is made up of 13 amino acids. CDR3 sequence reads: CASSESSTGELFF. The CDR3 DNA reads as TGCGCCAGCAGTGAGTCGAGCACCGGGGAGCTGTTTTTT.